This TCR beta chain is drawn from a study of identical twins. Trimming took off 6 bases at V and 4 bases at J, with 11 bases between the two ends. The CDR3 spans 13 residues. TCRdb re-called the 5' RACE reads with MiXCR, one entry per CDR3 protein. This table holds a few hundred thousand distinct CDR3 sequences, 13% to 15% found once. The same specimen was also included in a second study, on yellow fever vaccine responses in identical twins.

The specimen was CD4+ T cells sorted from blood. This chain links TRBV12-3 or TRBV12-4 with TRBJ2-3; TRBD2 might be the D (5 bases). The sequence derives from a young woman in good health. The CDR3 sequence is CASRTSSPDTQYF. For the CDR3, the DNA is TGTGCCAGCAGAACTAGTTCCCCAGATACGCAGTATTTT.